One and the same sample provided the 26 T cell receptor beta chains below, sequenced in a study of tissue T cells after allogeneic stem cell transplantation. Time point defined: mouse harvest day 7 after allogeneic transplant. The graft held 10^6 splenic CD5+ T cells and 10^7 T-cell-depleted bone marrow cells. Produced via immunoSEQ multiplex PCR; TCRdb's table is partial and in-frame only. The sample contains some 7,700 clones, approximately 50% of which appear only once. Sequencing used gut tissue. These receptors all come from a female BALB/c mouse given C57BL/6 T cells with graft-versus-host disease after an allogeneic hematopoietic cell transplant.

Only a few counts were recorded for this clone. Mouse germline and gene names are used. Coverage ceases 1 residue before the CDR3 finishes, and the germline J gene fills in the end. This chain connects TRBV23 to TRBJ2-3. Per the germline V gene, CDR1 is KGHTA and CDR2 is FQNQQP. The CDR3 loop spans 15 amino acids. The part of the CDR3 DNA that was read is TGCTCCAGCAGTCCCCAGGGGGGGGGTGCAGAAACGCTGTAT. It specifies CSSSPQGGGAETLY. The CDR3 in full is CSSSPQGGGAETLYF.

In its sample, this clone ranks as medium-sized (0.01 to 0.1%). The gene names given are mouse names. The read is 1 residue too short to cover the CDR3 end, so that end is filled in from the germline J gene. The chain carries TRBV23 and TRBJ1-4; no DNA check was done on the table's D call, TRBD1. This CDR3 is built from 14 residues. In germline, CDR1 is KGHTA, CDR2 FQNQQP. CDR3: CSSSQGQANERLFF. The covered CDR3 bases are TGCTCCAGCAGTCAGGGACAGGCCAACGAAAGATTATTT.

A remark on this clone: Here the gene names and germline are mouse. The read terminates 1 residue ahead of where the CDR3 ends, so the germline J gene completes it. The chain is built from TRBV15 and TRBJ2-7; TRBD2 matches at 8 bases. The CDR3 is made up of 15 amino acids. Germline trimming cut 7 bases from V and 0 bases from J; bases unmatched to any gene: 8. Germline V gene sequence: CDR1 SGHND, CDR2 FRSKSL. The CDR3 here is CASTRLGRPSYEQYF. The sequenced CDR3 bases are TGTGCCAGCACTCGACTGGGGAGGCCCTCCTATGAACAGTAC.

In regard to this clone: Genes and germline are mouse. CDR3 amino acids: CASGDAPGEDTQYF. Incomplete CDR3 DNA: TGTGCCAGCGGTGATGCCCCAGGAGAAGACACCCAGTAC. V is TRBV13-2 and J is TRBJ2-5; D is unresolved. The CDR3 is cut off 1 residue early in the read; its end comes from the germline J gene. From germline, CDR1 is NNHNN and CDR2 SYGAGS (reference sequence). The CDR3 runs 14 residues. V was cut by 0 bases and J by 4 bases, with 9 bases left in between.

A word on this clone: Here the gene names and germline are mouse. The read ends 1 residue early relative to the CDR3; the germline J gene fills the gap. The chain joins TRBV12-1 to TRBJ2-3; the match to TRBD2 covers 14 bases. Germline V CDR1 and CDR2: SGHSN, HYEKVE. The V gene end was trimmed by 2 bases and the J gene end by 0 bases; junction bases not matched to a gene: 6. This CDR3 comprises 18 residues. CDR3 bases read: TGTGCCAGCTCTCCCCGGGACTGGGGGGGCCGTAGTGCAGAAACGCTGTAT. It is translated as CASSPRDWGGRSAETLY. The whole CDR3 is CASSPRDWGGRSAETLYF.

This clone was observed a handful of times. Each gene name is a mouse one. The read stops 1 residue short of the end of the CDR3; the missing end is completed from the germline J gene. The chain is built from TRBV26 and TRBJ2-7; D not certain. The CDR3 spans 12 residues. Germline V gene sequence: CDR1 KGHPV, CDR2 FQNQEV (reference sequence). Trimming took off 2 bases at V and 4 bases at J, with 6 bases between the two ends. The CDR3 spells CASSLKGYEQYF. The CDR3 DNA, read in part, is TGTGCCAGCAGTCTGAAGGGTTATGAACAGTAC. The full variable domain, in which reference TRBV26 and TRBJ2-7 provide the parts outside the CDR3, is NSKVIQTPRYLVKGQGQKAKMRCIPEKGHPVVFWYQQNKNNEFKFLINFQNQEVLQQIDMTEKRFSAECPSNSPCSLEIQSSEAGDSALYLCASSLKGYEQYFGPGTRLTVL.

Details on this clone: Here the gene names and germline are mouse. The read gets to within 1 residue of the CDR3 end, and the germline J gene fills in the rest. The chain couples TRBV26 to TRBJ1-6; D is unclear. TRBJ1-6 is sorted into the ORF group, with uncertain function. The length of the CDR3 is 14 residues. V lost 1 base and J 4 bases, leaving 5 bases between the germline ends. Germline V gene lookup returns CDR1 KGHPV and CDR2 FQNQEV (reference sequence). The CDR3 spells CASSLYEYNSPLYF. CDR3 DNA, as far as it was read: TGTGCCAGCAGTCTGTACGAATATAATTCGCCCCTCTAC.

As regards this clone: Germline and genes: mouse. The observed sequence ends 1 residue before the CDR3 terminus, with the missing tail filled in from the germline J gene. This chain connects TRBV23 to TRBJ2-7. In germline, CDR1 is KGHTA, CDR2 FQNQQP. The CDR3 runs to 14 residues. The CDR3 reads CSSSQSLGAYEQYF. Partial CDR3 DNA: TGCTCCAGCAGTCAATCGTTGGGGGCTTATGAACAGTAC.

This clone was picked up a small number of times. The germline and genes are mouse ones. The DNA ends 1 residue before the CDR3 does, and the rest of the CDR3 is filled in from the germline J gene. V gene TRBV5 combines with J gene TRBJ2-7, with 11 bases lining up with TRBD2. The length of the CDR3 is 14 residues. The trim removed 0 bases at V and 7 bases at J, leaving 2 bases unmatched. CDR1 and CDR2 from the germline V gene are LGHNA and YNLKQL (reference sequence). The CDR3 bases that were read are TGTGCCAGCAGCCAAGAACTGGGGGGGCGGGAACAGTAC. This codes for CASSQELGGREQY. The CDR3 in full is CASSQELGGREQYF.

Worth noting for this clone: The listed genes are named as in mouse. The sequence runs out 1 residue before the end of the CDR3; the remainder is reconstructed from the germline J gene. The J gene is TRBJ2-2, the V gene TRBV17, with 7 bases lining up with TRBD2. The CDR3 runs 13 residues. Germline-derived CDR1 and CDR2 are MNHDT and YYDKIL. Trimming at V came to 8 bases and at J to 1 base, leaving 1 base not matched to a gene. The CDR3 here is CASRGGNTGQLYF. CDR3 DNA, as far as it was read: TGTGCTAGCCGGGGGGGAAACACCGGGCAGCTCTAC. Looking up the rest from reference TRBV17 and TRBJ2-2 gives the full variable domain: DTTVKQNPRYKLARVGKPVNLICSQTMNHDTMYWYQKKPNQAPKLLLFYYDKILNREADTFEKFQSSRPNNSFCSLYIGSAGLEYSAMYLCASRGGNTGQLYFGEGSKLTVL.

This clone was seen a few times. Mouse gene names and germline throughout. From the germline J gene comes the end of the CDR3, since the read stops 1 residue before it. The chain joins TRBV26 to TRBJ2-7, with TRBD2 as a possible D gene (7 bases). The CDR3 extends over 12 amino acids. Looked up from germline, CDR1 is KGHPV and CDR2 is FQNQEV (reference sequence). V was trimmed by 4 bases and J by 7 bases, leaving 11 bases between them. Incomplete CDR3 DNA: TGTGCCAGCAGTCGAGGGGGGCAGGAACAGTAC. Protein sequence: CASSRGGQEQY. The full CDR3 is CASSRGGQEQYF.

This clone showed up just a few times. Gene names denote mouse genes. The observed sequence ends 1 residue before the CDR3 terminus, with the missing tail filled in from the germline J gene. The V gene is TRBV2, the J gene TRBJ2-2; 9 bases agree with TRBD1. The CDR3 has 15 residues. After removal of 2 bases from V and 2 bases from J, the junction contained 0 bases not matched to a gene. The V gene's germline CDR1 is LGHNA and CDR2 YSYQKL. CDR3 sequence reads: CASSQTGGNTGQLYF. The sequenced CDR3 bases are TGTGCCAGCAGCCAAACAGGGGGCAACACCGGGCAGCTCTAC. The full variable domain, in which reference TRBV2 and TRBJ2-2 provide the parts outside the CDR3, is DPKIIQKPKYLVAVTGSEKILICEQYLGHNAMYWYRQSAKKPLEFMFSYSYQKLMDNQTASSRFQPQSSKKNHLDLQITALKPDDSATYFCASSQTGGNTGQLYFGEGSKLTVL.

A note on this clone: Genes and germline are mouse. The CDR3 end falls 1 residue outside the read, so it is completed with the germline J gene. This chain connects TRBV26 to TRBJ2-3; unclear D gene. This CDR3 contains 14 residues. Trimming cost V 4 bases and J 0 bases, with 8 bases left between them. Germline assignment: CDR1 KGHPV and CDR2 FQNQEV (reference sequence). Incomplete CDR3 DNA: TGTGCCAGCAGTCGCCAGTCTAGTGCAGAAACGCTGTAT. The encoded protein is CASSRQSSAETLY. The full CDR3 protein is CASSRQSSAETLYF.

As concerns this clone: The genes are named according to mouse. The CDR3 end lies 1 residue beyond the end of the read and is filled in from the germline J gene. J is TRBJ2-5 and V is TRBV12-2; possibly TRBD1 or TRBD2 for D (5 bases each). CDR1 is SGHLS, CDR2 HYDKME, per germline. Trimming removed 2 bases from V and 0 bases from J, with 8 bases in between. This CDR3 has 14 amino acids. This CDR3 reads CASSRRGNQDTQYF. The part of the CDR3 DNA that was read is TGTGCCAGCTCTCGTCGGGGGAACCAAGACACCCAGTAC.

This clone was recorded once. Genes and germline come from the mouse. Coverage ceases 1 residue before the CDR3 finishes, and the germline J gene fills in the end. The same CDR3 arises from other DNA sequences in this sample as well. The chain has TRBV26 and TRBJ1-1; no clear D. Germline loops: CDR1 KGHPV, CDR2 FQNQEV (reference sequence). The CDR3 consists of 13 residues. Between the trimmed V and J ends, which lost 2 bases and 0 bases, there was a span of 4 bases. CDR3 loop: CASSLQANTEVFF. CDR3 bases read: TGTGCCAGCAGTCTGCAAGCAAACACAGAAGTCTTC.

In regard to this clone: The gene names given are mouse names. With the read ending 1 residue before the CDR3 end, the germline J gene is used to fill in that end. The rearrangement links TRBV31 to TRBJ2-1; 11 nucleotides align to TRBD2. J lost 7 bases, V lost 4 bases, and 9 bases had no gene match. The CDR3 length is 15 residues. Germline V gives CDR1 GKSSPN, CDR2 SITVG. The CDR3 reads CAWTLTGGAGAEQFF. The covered CDR3 bases are TGTGCCTGGACTTTAACTGGGGGGGCGGGAGCTGAGCAGTTC. Full variable domain (remainder filled in from reference TRBV31 and TRBJ2-1): AQTIHQWPVAEIKAVGSPLSLGCTIKGKSSPNLYWYWQATGGTLQQLFYSITVGQVESVVQLNLSASRPKDDQFILSTEKLLLSHSGFYLCAWTLTGGAGAEQFFGPGTRLTVL.

Remarks on this clone: Gene labels here are mouse ones. The read comes to an end 1 residue before the CDR3 does, leaving the germline J gene to fill in the end. The V and J genes are TRBV16 and TRBJ2-5; D remains unclear. Germline-derived CDR1 and CDR2 are SGHSA and FRNQAP. The CDR3 is 12 residues long. The V and J ends lost 0 bases and 6 bases respectively, with 4 bases between them. CDR3 residues: CASSLDTDTQYF. The part of the CDR3 DNA that was read is TGTGCAAGCAGCTTAGATACGGACACCCAGTAC. Drawing the rest from reference TRBV16 and TRBJ2-5, the complete variable domain is NAGVIQTPRHKVTGKGQEATLWCEPISGHSAVFWYRQTIVQGLEFLTYFRNQAPIDDSGMPKERFSAQMPNQSHSTLKIQSTQPQDSAVYLCASSLDTDTQYFGPGTRLLVL.

This clone is large by share. Gene names and germline refer to mouse. The read finishes 1 residue shy of the CDR3 end, and the germline J gene is used to complete it. The chain carries TRBV24 and TRBJ2-7, with TRBD1 identical over 10 bases. The CDR3 length is 14 residues. Germline values: CDR1 KGHTA, CDR2 FRNEEI. With V trimmed by 2 bases and J by 7 bases, 5 bases remained unmatched. The CDR3 loop reads CASSLADRGREQYF. CDR3 DNA, as far as it was read: TGTGCCAGCAGTCTGGCCGACAGGGGGCGAGAACAGTAC.

Concerning this clone: Gene names and germline refer to mouse. The CDR3 end is not reached by the read, which stops 1 residue before it; the germline J gene fills it in. The chain is built from TRBV29 and TRBJ2-7, with D tentatively TRBD1 (5 bases). The CDR3 totals 12 residues. Germline V lookup: CDR1 MSHET, CDR2 SYDVDS. The V and J ends lost 2 bases and 5 bases respectively, with 7 bases between them. CDR3 residues: CASSLGRDEQYF. Partial CDR3 DNA: TGTGCTAGCAGTTTAGGCAGGGATGAACAGTAC.

Comments on this clone: Gene names and germline match the mouse. The CDR3 goes on 1 residue after the read ends, and that part is filled in from the germline J gene. The V and J genes are TRBV12-2 and TRBJ2-4, with D unresolved. Looked up from germline, CDR1 is SGHLS and CDR2 is HYDKME. The CDR3 spans 13 residues. The V gene lost 2 bases and the J gene lost 0 bases, with 5 bases spanning the gap. The covered CDR3 bases are TGTGCCAGCTCTCAAGATAGTCAAAACACCTTGTAC. Its translation: CASSQDSQNTLY. Given in full, the CDR3 is CASSQDSQNTLYF.

This clone is labeled as medium-sized (0.01 to 0.1%). The germline and genes are mouse ones. Read sequence stops 1 residue before the CDR3 end, and the germline J gene provides the missing end. V usage is TRBV19 and J usage is TRBJ1-3, with D possibly TRBD1 on 5 matching bases. The CDR3 has 12 residues. Germline CDR1 is FNHDT and CDR2 is SITEND (reference sequence). With 4 bases removed from V and 4 bases from J, the gap between germline ends came to 6 bases. CDR3 in amino acids: CASSPGGNTLYF. The sequenced part of the CDR3 DNA is TGTGCCAGCAGTCCAGGGGGAAATACGCTCTAT.

This clone was found a few times. Any gene name here is a mouse gene name. The read terminates 1 residue before the CDR3 end, so the remaining end is supplied by the germline J gene. The rearrangement uses TRBV26 and TRBJ2-7; the D gene is possibly TRBD1 (5 bases). The CDR3 consists of 13 residues. Trimming took off 0 bases at V and 4 bases at J, with 7 bases between the two ends. Germline V lookup: CDR1 KGHPV, CDR2 FQNQEV (reference sequence). Incomplete CDR3 DNA: TGTGCCAGCAGTCTGTCAGGACAATATGAACAGTAC. Protein sequence: CASSLSGQYEQY. The entire CDR3 protein is CASSLSGQYEQYF. The whole variable domain, remainder taken from reference TRBV26 and TRBJ2-7, is NSKVIQTPRYLVKGQGQKAKMRCIPEKGHPVVFWYQQNKNNEFKFLINFQNQEVLQQIDMTEKRFSAECPSNSPCSLEIQSSEAGDSALYLCASSLSGQYEQYFGPGTRLTVL.

For this clone: The germline and genes are mouse ones. The CDR3 end is not reached by the read, which stops 1 residue before it; the germline J gene fills it in. This chain uses TRBV13-2 with TRBJ2-2; 8 positions agree with TRBD1. The germline gives CDR1 NNHNN, CDR2 SYGAGS (reference sequence). This CDR3 is 16 amino acids long. With V trimmed by 1 base and J by 0 bases, 2 bases remained unmatched. The CDR3 sequence is CASGDQDRANTGQLYF. The DNA read from the CDR3 is TGTGCCAGCGGTGATCAGGACAGGGCAAACACCGGGCAGCTCTAC.

To note about this clone: The germline and genes are mouse ones. The read stops 1 residue short of the end of the CDR3; the missing end is completed from the germline J gene. The chain links TRBV26 to TRBJ2-7; 10 nucleotides agree with TRBD1. The V segment lost 6 bases and the J segment 1 base; nucleotides outside the gene matches: 3. CDR3 length equals 14 residues. Per the germline V gene, CDR1 is KGHPV and CDR2 is FQNQEV (reference sequence). This CDR3 reads CASRAGQGSYEQYF. CDR3 DNA (partial): TGTGCCAGCAGAGCGGGACAGGGGTCCTATGAACAGTAC.

Concerning this clone itself: The genes are named according to mouse. Read data end 1 residue before the CDR3 end; the end is taken from the germline J gene. The chain links TRBV4 to TRBJ2-5, with TRBD1 matching over 8 bases. After removal of 6 bases from V and 5 bases from J, the junction contained 4 bases not matched to a gene. This CDR3 has 13 amino acids. CDR1 LGHDT and CDR2 YNNKQL come from the germline V gene (reference sequence). The sequenced part of the CDR3 DNA is TGTGCCAGCAGTCTCGACAGGGGAGACACCCAGTAC. As protein: CASSLDRGDTQY. The entire CDR3 sequence reads CASSLDRGDTQYF. Full variable domain (rest looked up from reference TRBV4 and TRBJ2-5): ETAVFQTPNYHVTQVGNEVSFNCKQTLGHDTMYWYKQDSKKLLKIMFSYNNKQLIVNETVPRRFSPQSSDKAHLNLRIKSVEPEDSAVYLCASSLDRGDTQYFGPGTRLLVL.

This clone has a single count. Genes and germline are mouse. The CDR3 end is not reached by the read, which stops 1 residue before it; the germline J gene fills it in. This chain links TRBV26 with TRBJ2-1; D is uncertain. The CDR3 contains 13 residues. The V end lost 2 bases, the J end lost 3 bases, and 5 bases lay between the germline ends. Germline values: CDR1 KGHPV, CDR2 FQNQEV (reference sequence). The CDR3 loop reads CASSLNTYAEQFF. The part of the CDR3 DNA that was read is TGTGCCAGCAGTCTGAACACCTATGCTGAGCAGTTC.